This T cell receptor beta chain was observed in a study of blood T cells in healthy people across ages. Study-level findings and limits: Expanded clonotype shifts may have been confounded, as the donors had an unknown CMV status. PBMCs went unsorted, and a conclusive naive versus antigen-experienced comparison was therefore prevented.

The use of a sample-barcoded 5' primer and a J-beta primer mix characterized a second PCR of about 7 to 12 cycles. One entry per CDR3 protein, called by TCRdb with MiXCR from the 5' RACE reads. The sample lists fewer than 2,000,000 distinct CDR3 sequences, 30% to 40% occurring once. Roughly 10 milliliters of peripheral blood were drawn from each donor. This clonotype was counted a few times. What it binds is unknown. The receptor was isolated from a human donor in good health. The sequencing input was blood.

DNA of the CDR3: TGTGCCACCAGCAGAGACCCAGGGCACAATCAGCCCCAGCATTTT. The encoded protein is CATSRDPGHNQPQHF. The chain recombines TRBV15 with TRBJ1-5, with D perhaps TRBD1 (5 bases). V was clipped by 0 bases and J by 3 bases, with 9 bases between them. The length of the CDR3 is 15 residues. CDR1 is LNHNV and CDR2 is YYDKDF in the germline V gene (reference sequence).